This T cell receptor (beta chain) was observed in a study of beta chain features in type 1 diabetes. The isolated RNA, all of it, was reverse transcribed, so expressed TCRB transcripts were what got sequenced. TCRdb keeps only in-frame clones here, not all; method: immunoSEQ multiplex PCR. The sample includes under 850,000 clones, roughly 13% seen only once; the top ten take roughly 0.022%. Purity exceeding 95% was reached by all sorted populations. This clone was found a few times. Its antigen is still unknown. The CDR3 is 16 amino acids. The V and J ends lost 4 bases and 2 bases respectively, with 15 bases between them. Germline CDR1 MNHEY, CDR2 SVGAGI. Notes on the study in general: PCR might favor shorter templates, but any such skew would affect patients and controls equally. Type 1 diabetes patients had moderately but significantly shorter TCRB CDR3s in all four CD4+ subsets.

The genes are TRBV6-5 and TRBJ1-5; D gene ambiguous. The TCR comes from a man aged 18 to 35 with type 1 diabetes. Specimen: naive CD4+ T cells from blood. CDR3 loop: CASSSDRGSGNQPQHF. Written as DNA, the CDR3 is TGTGCCAGCAGTTCTGATAGAGGCAGTGGCAATCAGCCCCAGCATTTT.